Each of the 28 T cell receptor beta chains below was sequenced from the same sample in a study of CD8 T cells in Susac syndrome. Roughly 0.5 to 1 ug RNA was reverse transcribed with random hexamers. TCRdb re-derived calls from the immunoSEQ multiplex PCR reads in MiXCR, one entry per CDR3 protein. Of roughly 400,000 distinct CDR3 sequences in the sample, approximately 85% were seen once. Sequenced: CD8+ T cells from PBMCs. These receptors were collected from a human donor with multiple sclerosis.

This chain joins TRBV30 and TRBJ1-1; D is uncertain. CDR1 and CDR2 (germline): GTSNPN, SVGIG (reference sequence). The CDR3 sequence is 14 residues long. V gave up 2 bases and J gave up 1 base, with 11 bases separating them. The CDR3 spells CAWSILGGNTEAFF. The DNA of the CDR3 is TGTGCCTGGAGTATCCTTGGTGGGAACACTGAAGCTTTCTTT.

J is TRBJ2-1 and V is TRBV7-2; 14 nucleotides match TRBD2. The CDR3 covers 14 residues. The V and J ends lost 4 bases and 12 bases, in that order; junction bases with no gene match: 5. Germline V gene lookup returns CDR1 SGHTA and CDR2 FQGNSA. The DNA for the CDR3 is TGTGCCAGCAGCTCGACTAGCGGGAGGGTGTCGCAGTTCTTC. Its translation is CASSSTSGRVSQFF.

This chain links TRBV27 with TRBJ2-1; 8 bases are shared with TRBD1. The germline CDR1 and CDR2 sequences are MNHEY and SMNVEV (reference sequence). This CDR3 is built from 14 residues. The trim removed 6 bases at V and 5 bases at J, leaving 6 bases unmatched. The CDR3 DNA follows: TGTGCCAGCAGACAGACAGGGGAGGACAATGAGCAGTTCTTC. This codes for CASRQTGEDNEQFF.

This rearrangement joins TRBV10-3 to TRBJ1-2; 11 nucleotides align to TRBD1. The trim removed 10 bases at V and 0 bases at J, leaving 16 bases unmatched. The germline gives CDR1 ENHRY, CDR2 SYGVKD. This CDR3 spans 18 amino acids. The CDR3 is CATGPGQGAQIANYGYTF. CDR3 DNA: TGTGCCACCGGCCCCGGACAGGGGGCCCAAATAGCTAACTATGGCTACACCTTC.

This chain connects TRBV6-5 to TRBJ1-6; D gene uncertain. The CDR3 is 14 amino acids. Germline V gene sequence: CDR1 MNHEY, CDR2 SVGAGI. The V end was cut by 4 bases, the J end by 4 bases, with 8 bases between. The CDR3 DNA sequence: TGTGCCAGCAGTTCGGGCGGATATAATTCACCCCTCCACTTT. It specifies CASSSGGYNSPLHF.

This clonotype has a handful of counts. For the CDR3, the DNA is TGTGCCAGTAAACCCTCTCTAGGCAGCACTGAAGCTTTCTTT. This gives the protein CASKPSLGSTEAFF. The rearrangement joins TRBV19 to TRBJ1-1; no clear D gene. V lost 7 bases and J lost 4, with 16 bases in between. Germline V lookup: CDR1 LNHDA, CDR2 SQIVND (reference sequence). The CDR3 spans 14 residues.

This clonotype appeared a few times. The chain employs TRBV30 and TRBJ2-7; the D is unclear. The germline gives CDR1 GTSNPN, CDR2 SVGIG (reference sequence). The ends were cut back, 2 bases at V and 3 bases at J, with 14 bases in the middle. The CDR3 has 14 residues. CDR3 loop: CAWSRNHLNYEQYF. The DNA for the CDR3 is TGTGCCTGGAGTAGGAACCACCTTAACTACGAGCAGTACTTC. The full variable domain, rest sourced from reference TRBV30 and TRBJ2-7, is SQTIHQWPATLVQPVGSPLSLECTVEGTSNPNLYWYRQAAGRGLQLLFYSVGIGQISSEVPQNLSASRPQDRQFILSSKKLLLSDSGFYLCAWSRNHLNYEQYFGPGTRLTVT.

A single count supports this clonotype. V is TRBV30 and J is TRBJ2-2; TRBD2 aligns across 8 bases. Germline loops: CDR1 GTSNPN, CDR2 SVGIG (reference sequence). This CDR3 comprises 17 residues. J gave up 6 bases and V 2 bases, and 14 bases lay outside the gene matches. The CDR3 bases are TGTGCCTGGAGTCCCTACGGGGGGGGCGAAATTCCCGGGGAGCTGTTTTTT. The encoded protein is CAWSPYGGGEIPGELFF.

The V gene is TRBV12-3 or TRBV12-4, the J gene TRBJ2-5; D ambiguous. V was cut by 8 bases and J by 5 bases, with 15 bases left in between. This CDR3 region has 13 residues. Written as DNA, the CDR3 is TGTGCCAGCTCCCATCCCGGGCGGGAGACCCAGTACTTC. Its translation: CASSHPGRETQYF.

CDR3 DNA sequence: TGTGCCAGCAGTTTATCTCCAGTGGTGGGCACAGATACGCAGTATTTT. It encodes CASSLSPVVGTDTQYF. The V call is TRBV28, the J call TRBJ2-3; D not certain. The CDR3 extends over 16 amino acids. Germline assignment: CDR1 MDHEN and CDR2 SYDVKM. Trimming left V 1 base short and J 1 base short, with 12 bases between.

The chain employs TRBV6-5 and TRBJ2-3, with 7 bases identical to TRBD2. Germline CDR1 reads MNHEY; CDR2 reads SVGAGI. J was trimmed by 4 bases and V by 0 bases; bases with no gene match: 10. The CDR3 has 17 residues. DNA of the CDR3: TGTGCCAGCAGTTACTCAGCCGCGGGGGAAACCTCAGATACGCAGTATTTT. It is translated as CASSYSAAGETSDTQYF.

The chain uses TRBV4-1 and TRBJ1-5; D not resolved. This CDR3 region has 17 residues. The V and J ends lost 2 bases and 9 bases respectively, with 23 bases between them. CDR1 and CDR2 (germline): MGHRA, YSYEKL. The CDR3 sequence is CASSQYLPGDSLSPQHF. CDR3 bases: TGCGCCAGCAGCCAATACTTACCTGGAGATTCGTTATCGCCCCAGCATTTT.

The V call is TRBV6-4, the J call TRBJ1-1; no firm D call. The CDR3 is 13 residues long. V lost 6 bases to trimming and J lost 3 bases, with 11 bases between them. In germline, CDR1 is MRHNA, CDR2 SNTAGT. This CDR3 is CASRERDHTEAFF. CDR3 DNA: TGTGCCAGCAGGGAGAGGGATCACACTGAAGCTTTCTTT.

The V call is TRBV7-9, the J call TRBJ2-7; either TRBD1 or TRBD2 may fit D (5 bases each). Germline assignment: CDR1 SEHNR and CDR2 FQNEAQ (reference sequence). The V gene lost 2 bases and the J gene lost 7 bases, with 18 bases spanning the gap. The CDR3 has 15 residues. CDR3 amino acids: CASSLTGTPWGEQYF. The CDR3 DNA reads TGTGCCAGCAGCTTAACCGGGACCCCCTGGGGAGAGCAGTACTTC.

The genes are TRBV29-1 and TRBJ2-7; TRBD1 agrees at 10 bases. V lost 6 bases and J lost 1; bases outside the gene matches: 3. Germline CDR1 reads SQVTM; CDR2 reads ANQGSEA. The CDR3 is 13 residues long. CDR3: CSVWTGGSYEQYF. CDR3 sequence (DNA): TGCAGCGTCTGGACAGGGGGGTCCTACGAGCAGTACTTC.

The V and J genes are TRBV10-3 and TRBJ2-7, with D perhaps matching TRBD1 or TRBD2 (6 bases each). Germline V CDR1 and CDR2: ENHRY, SYGVKD. This CDR3 spans 15 amino acids. With 5 bases removed from V and 0 bases from J, the gap between germline ends came to 14 bases. CDR3 loop: CAISYREESSYEQYF. DNA of the CDR3: TGTGCCATCAGTTACAGGGAGGAAAGCTCCTACGAGCAGTACTTC.

The rearrangement uses TRBV28 and TRBJ2-1, with D possibly matching TRBD2 (6 bases). The CDR3 extends over 16 amino acids. Germline lookup yields CDR1 MDHEN and CDR2 SYDVKM. Trimming removed 3 bases from V and 3 bases from J, with 15 bases in between. The CDR3: CASSFFASVVYNEQFF. The DNA of the CDR3 is TGTGCCAGCAGTTTTTTCGCTAGCGTTGTCTACAATGAGCAGTTCTTC.

Turning to this clonotype: The junction differs from germline at one of its ends, possibly a read error. This rearrangement joins TRBV4-1 to TRBJ2-7; TRBD2 matches 8 bases. This CDR3 region has 15 residues. Germline V gene data show CDR1 as MGHRA and CDR2 as YSYEKL. The CDR3 is CASSQDWAGGYGQYF. In DNA, the CDR3 is TGCGCCAGCAGCCAAGATTGGGCGGGAGGCTACGGGCAGTACTTC.

This sequence joins TRBV30 and TRBJ2-3; D might be TRBD1 (6 bases). The germline V and J ends were trimmed by 5 bases and 0 bases, with 9 bases remaining between them. Germline CDR1 GTSNPN, CDR2 SVGIG (reference sequence). The CDR3 sequence is 13 residues long. CDR3 DNA: TGTGCCTGGGCCGGGACAAGCACAGATACGCAGTATTTT. Translation: CAWAGTSTDTQYF.

V and J are TRBV27 and TRBJ2-7; no clear D. Germline CDR1 MNHEY, CDR2 SMNVEV (reference sequence). The CDR3 has 15 amino acids. V gave up 1 base and J gave up 2 bases, with 12 bases separating them. CDR3 amino acids: CASSLWATPTYEQYF. CDR3 nucleotides: TGTGCCAGCAGTTTATGGGCGACCCCCACCTACGAGCAGTACTTC.

The J gene is TRBJ2-1, the V gene TRBV19, with 11 bases that match TRBD2. The CDR3 has 16 amino acids. Germline V gene data show CDR1 as LNHDA and CDR2 as SQIVND (reference sequence). Trimming at V came to 5 bases and at J to 2 bases, leaving 5 bases not matched to a gene. The CDR3 region has the DNA TGTGCCAGTAGTCCTTATAGCGGGGGGGCCTACAATGAGCAGTTCTTC. It translates to CASSPYSGGAYNEQFF.

The CDR3: CASSDRGSGTNYNEQFF. For the CDR3, the DNA is TGTGCCAGCAGTGATAGAGGATCCGGGACTAACTACAATGAGCAGTTCTTC. The chain uses TRBV6-4 and TRBJ2-1; 7 bases match TRBD2. CDR1 MRHNA and CDR2 SNTAGT come from the germline V gene. V shed 3 bases, J shed 3 bases, and the junction held 11 bases outside the gene matches. The CDR3 length is 17 residues.

The chain recombines TRBV20-1 with TRBJ1-1; 8 nucleotides align to TRBD1. The CDR3 length is 17 residues. Germline CDR1 and CDR2: DFQATT and SNEGSKA (reference sequence). With 2 bases clipped from V and 1 base from J, the junction kept 12 bases outside the gene matches. CDR3 bases: TGCAGTGCTAGAACACCGGGACAGGATTTCGGGAACACTGAAGCTTTCTTT. Its translation: CSARTPGQDFGNTEAFF.

This sequence joins TRBV6-5 and TRBJ2-1; the D is unclear. Germline CDR1 is MNHEY and CDR2 is SVGAGI. V shed 2 bases and J shed 13 bases, with 9 bases lying between them. The CDR3 has 11 residues. The CDR3 loop is CASSYGRFQFF. The CDR3 DNA sequence: TGTGCCAGCAGTTACGGTAGATTCCAGTTCTTC.

As concerns this clonotype: Its ends do not fully match the called genes, so a read error is possible. V usage is TRBV30 and J usage is TRBJ1-5; D remains ambiguous. This CDR3 comprises 13 residues. Germline assignment: CDR1 GTSNPN and CDR2 SVGIG (reference sequence). The CDR3: CAGSVMGAQPQHF. CDR3 sequence (DNA): TGTGCCGGGAGTGTAATGGGAGCACAGCCCCAGCATTTT.

The chain has TRBV11-2 and TRBJ2-5, with a tentative D call TRBD2 (6 bases). This CDR3 spans 13 amino acids. The germline gives CDR1 SGHAT, CDR2 FQNNGV. The ends were cut back, 5 bases at V and 5 bases at J, with 12 bases in the middle. DNA of the CDR3: TGTGCCAGCAGCCGACTAGTTTATGAGACCCAGTACTTC. The encoded protein is CASSRLVYETQYF.

This sequence joins TRBV27 and TRBJ2-2; 14 bases are a match to TRBD2. The CDR3 extends over 16 amino acids. The germline gives CDR1 MNHEY, CDR2 SMNVEV (reference sequence). V lost 2 bases, J lost 6 bases, and 2 bases stayed unmatched. The CDR3 region is CASSLGLAGGPGELFF. CDR3 in DNA: TGTGCCAGCAGTTTAGGACTAGCGGGAGGCCCCGGGGAGCTGTTTTTT.

The chain recombines TRBV6-1 with TRBJ1-2, with 7 bases lining up with TRBD1. Trimming at V came to 4 bases and at J to 6 bases, leaving 11 bases not matched to a gene. This CDR3 is 15 amino acids long. Germline V gene lookup returns CDR1 MNHNS and CDR2 SASEGT. The CDR3 DNA reads TGTGCCAGCAGTGCCCCGGACAGGCCCGTGGATGGCTACACCTTC. It encodes CASSAPDRPVDGYTF.